Sequencing of this TCR beta chain was carried out in a study of T cell responses to AZD1222 COVID-19 vaccine. Assay: immunoSEQ multiplex PCR; the TCRdb copy retains only in-frame clones and omits some. The sample records more than 150,000 clones, more than 70% being singletons. The CDR3 length is 16 residues. V lost 5 bases to trimming and J lost 5 bases; unmatched junction nucleotides: 9. Germline V lookup: CDR1 MNHEY, CDR2 SMNVEV (reference sequence). The material sequenced was peripheral blood, taken 28 days after the second AZD1222 dose. This TCR derives from an adult who received the AZD1222 COVID-19 vaccine. The V and J genes are TRBV27 and TRBJ1-5; TRBD1 aligns across 10 bases. For the CDR3, the DNA is TGTGCCAGCAGTCCCAAGACAGGGGGCCCGGATCAGCCCCAGCATTTT. Protein sequence: CASSPKTGGPDQPQHF.